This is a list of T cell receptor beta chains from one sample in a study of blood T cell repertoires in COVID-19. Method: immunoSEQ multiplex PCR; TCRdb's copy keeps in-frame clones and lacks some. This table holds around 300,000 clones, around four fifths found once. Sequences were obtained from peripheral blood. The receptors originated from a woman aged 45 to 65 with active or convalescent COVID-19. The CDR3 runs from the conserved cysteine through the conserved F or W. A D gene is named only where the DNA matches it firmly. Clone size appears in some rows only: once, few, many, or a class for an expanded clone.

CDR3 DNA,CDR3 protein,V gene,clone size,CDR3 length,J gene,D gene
TGCGCCAGCAGCTTGGTAGCTTTGGGACAGGGGGCCGGAAAACTGTTTTTT,CASSLVALGQGAGKLFF,TRBV5-1,-,17,TRBJ1-4,TRBD1
TGTGCCAGCCCTAGGCTGCAGGGGATCGGGGAGCTGTTTTTT,CASPRLQGIGELFF,TRBV6-5,-,14,TRBJ2-2,-
TGTGCCAGCAGCTCGACCTTAAATCAGGGGATCAAGAACGAGCAGTACTTC,CASSSTLNQGIKNEQYF,TRBV7-9,once,17,TRBJ2-7,-
TGTGCCAGCAGTTCATGGACTAGCGGGATGGACATTCAGTACTTC,CASSSWTSGMDIQYF,TRBV28,-,15,TRBJ2-4,TRBD2
TGTGCCAGCAGCCGACGGACCCAGGGAGGAGATTCACCCCTCCACTTT,CASSRRTQGGDSPLHF,TRBV14,-,16,TRBJ1-6,-
TGCGCCAGCAGCCAAGTACCAGGCCGCAATCAGCCCCAGCATTTT,CASSQVPGRNQPQHF,TRBV4-1,-,15,TRBJ1-5,-
TGTGCCAGTAATGGAGCGGGAGCACGTGAGCAGTTCTTC,CASNGAGAREQFF,TRBV12-3/TRBV12-4,-,13,TRBJ2-1,TRBD2
TGTGCCAGCAGCGCGAGCTCCTACGAGCAGTACTTC,CASSASSYEQYF,TRBV7-8,-,12,TRBJ2-7,-
TGTGCCAGCAGCCGCCGGCCGCTAGCGCGGATTAACTCCTACGAGCAGTACTTC,CASSRRPLARINSYEQYF,TRBV14,-,18,TRBJ2-7,-
TGTGCCAGCAGTGAGCGAGGGAGGTATAATTCACCCCTCCACTTT,CASSERGRYNSPLHF,TRBV28,-,15,TRBJ1-6,-
TGCGCCAGCAGCTTGGGGCAGGGAATGAATCAGCCCCAGCATTTT,CASSLGQGMNQPQHF,TRBV5-1,-,15,TRBJ1-5,-
TGTGCCAGCAGCTCCGATAGCGGGAGTATGTACGAGCAGTACTTC,CASSSDSGSMYEQYF,TRBV7-6,-,15,TRBJ2-7,TRBD2
TGTGCCAGCAGCCAAGTCGGCGGCAACTACGAGCAGTACTTC,CASSQVGGNYEQYF,TRBV4-2,-,14,TRBJ2-7,-
TGCAGCGTTGCCGGACAGACCAACTATGGCTACACCTTC,CSVAGQTNYGYTF,TRBV29-1,-,13,TRBJ1-2,-
TGTGCCAGTAGTACCGTGACCGGGACAGGCGACTGGAGCTACACCTTC,CASSTVTGTGDWSYTF,TRBV19,-,16,TRBJ1-2,TRBD1
TGTGCCAGCAGCGGGGGGACAGGGCCGACTAACTATGGCTACACCTTC,CASSGGTGPTNYGYTF,TRBV9,-,16,TRBJ1-2,TRBD1
TGTGCCAGCTCGTGGACTAGCGGTCCGTCGAACACCGGGGAGCTGTTTTTT,CASSWTSGPSNTGELFF,TRBV18,few,17,TRBJ2-2,TRBD2
TGTGCCAGCAGCTTTTGGGCGAACACTGAAGCTTTCTTT,CASSFWANTEAFF,TRBV7-2,-,13,TRBJ1-1,-
TGTGCCACCCTGGGGTACAGGGGTTTCAACGGCTACACCTTC,CATLGYRGFNGYTF,TRBV2,-,14,TRBJ1-2,TRBD1
TGTGCCAGCAGGATTGTGCTCGGCGGGGAGCTGTTTTTT,CASRIVLGGELFF,TRBV6-5,once,13,TRBJ2-2,-
TGCAGCGGTACAGGGGGCAGCGGAGGTGGCTACACCTTC,CSGTGGSGGGYTF,TRBV29-1,-,13,TRBJ1-2,TRBD1
TGTGCCACCAGTGATTTCAAACAGGGGCTAAATGGCTACACCTTC,CATSDFKQGLNGYTF,TRBV24-1,-,15,TRBJ1-2,TRBD1
TGTGCCAGCAGCCTAGGACTCGGCGGGATTATGAACACTGAAGCTTTCTTT,CASSLGLGGIMNTEAFF,TRBV3-1/TRBV3-2,-,17,TRBJ1-1,-
TGTGCCAGCCATGGGGGAGGAAGGGATGAGCAGTTCTTC,CASHGGGRDEQFF,TRBV6-5,-,13,TRBJ2-1,-
TGTGCCAGCAGCTTCGGGACTCAGAGGGGAGAGACCCAGTACTTC,CASSFGTQRGETQYF,TRBV9,-,15,TRBJ2-5,-
TGTGCCAGCAGCGTAGTAGCGGGAGCCGACACCGGGGAGCTGTTTTTT,CASSVVAGADTGELFF,TRBV9,-,16,TRBJ2-2,TRBD2
TGCGCCAGCAGCTTCGCGGAGAACACTGAAGCTTTCTTT,CASSFAENTEAFF,TRBV5-1,-,13,TRBJ1-1,-
TGTGCCAGCAGGCCCTTTGGACAGGGGTTCACTGAAGCTTTCTTT,CASRPFGQGFTEAFF,TRBV6-5,-,15,TRBJ1-1,TRBD1
TGTGCCAGTTCGACACGAGATACTGGCTACACCTTC,CASSTRDTGYTF,TRBV6-5,once,12,TRBJ1-2,-
TGTGCCAGCACTGAGGGACAGAAACTCTACGAGCAGTACTTC,CASTEGQKLYEQYF,TRBV28,-,14,TRBJ2-7,TRBD1
TGTGCCAGCAGTGGGCCAGGGGCCCAAGAGACCCAGTACTTC,CASSGPGAQETQYF,TRBV27,few,14,TRBJ2-5,-
TGTGCCATCAGCTATCAGGGATCCTATAATTCACCCCTCCACTTT,CAISYQGSYNSPLHF,TRBV10-3,-,15,TRBJ1-6,-
TGTGCCACCAGCAGAGACCTGATTGGCCAGCCCCAGCATTTT,CATSRDLIGQPQHF,TRBV15,-,14,TRBJ1-5,-
TGTGCCAGCAGCCGACTAGCGGGAGGGGAAGTAGATACGCAGTATTTT,CASSRLAGGEVDTQYF,TRBV11-2,few,16,TRBJ2-3,TRBD2
TGTGCCTGGAGTCTAAAGGACAGTAACAATCAGCCCCAGCATTTT,CAWSLKDSNNQPQHF,TRBV30,-,15,TRBJ1-5,-
TGTGCCAGCAGCCCGATCAAGCGGAGGGGAACCTACGAGCAGTACTTC,CASSPIKRRGTYEQYF,TRBV11-2,-,16,TRBJ2-7,-
TGTGCCAGCAGTTTAAAGTCGGGTACTGAAGCTTTCTTT,CASSLKSGTEAFF,TRBV12-3/TRBV12-4,-,13,TRBJ1-1,-
TGTGCCAGTAGTCCCCGTTGGAACACTGAAGCTTTCTTT,CASSPRWNTEAFF,TRBV19,-,13,TRBJ1-1,-
TGTGCCAGCCGAACTAGCGGGGAGCAGTTCTTC,CASRTSGEQFF,TRBV6-5,-,11,TRBJ2-1,TRBD2
TGTGCCAGCAGCCCACCAGAGGTCCTAAGGACTGAAGCTTTCTTT,CASSPPEVLRTEAFF,TRBV7-9,once,15,TRBJ1-1,-
TGTGCCACCAGCAGAGAATGGGACATAGGAAATCAGCCCCAGCATTTT,CATSREWDIGNQPQHF,TRBV15,-,16,TRBJ1-5,-
TGTGCCAGCAGTGAACCGGGGGGTACGTACGAGCAGTACTTC,CASSEPGGTYEQYF,TRBV25-1,few,14,TRBJ2-7,TRBD2
TGTGCCAGCAGTCTGGGACACAAGATTAACACCGGGGAGCTGTTTTTT,CASSLGHKINTGELFF,TRBV7-6,-,16,TRBJ2-2,-
TGTGCCAGCAGCCCTAGCCGATTTGGGAATTCACCCCTCCACTTT,CASSPSRFGNSPLHF,TRBV7-8,many,15,TRBJ1-6,-
TGTGCCAGCAGCCTAGACTTGACAGATACGCAGTATTTT,CASSLDLTDTQYF,TRBV3-1/TRBV3-2,-,13,TRBJ2-3,-
TGTGCCAGCAGCACGGACTTAGGGGGCACTGAGCAGTTCTTC,CASSTDLGGTEQFF,TRBV5-4,-,14,TRBJ2-1,TRBD1
TGTGCCAGCAGTTTCAGGGGTCACAATCAGCCCCAGCATTTT,CASSFRGHNQPQHF,TRBV27,once,14,TRBJ1-5,-
TGTGCCAGCAGCCAAGTAGGAGGCACCGGGGAGCTGTTTTTT,CASSQVGGTGELFF,TRBV3-1/TRBV3-2,once,14,TRBJ2-2,-